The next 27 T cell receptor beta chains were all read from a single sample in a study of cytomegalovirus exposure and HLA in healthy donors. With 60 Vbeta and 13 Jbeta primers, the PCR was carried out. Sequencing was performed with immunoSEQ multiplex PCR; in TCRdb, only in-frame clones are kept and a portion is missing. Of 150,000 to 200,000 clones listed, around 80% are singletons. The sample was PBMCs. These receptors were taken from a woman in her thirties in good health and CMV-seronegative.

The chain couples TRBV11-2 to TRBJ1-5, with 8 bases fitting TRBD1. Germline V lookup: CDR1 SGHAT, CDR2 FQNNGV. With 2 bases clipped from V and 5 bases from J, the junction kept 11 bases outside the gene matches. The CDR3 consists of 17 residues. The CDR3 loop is CASSLFPGQGHDQPQHF. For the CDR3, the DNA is TGTGCCAGCAGCTTATTCCCCGGACAGGGTCACGATCAGCCCCAGCATTTT.

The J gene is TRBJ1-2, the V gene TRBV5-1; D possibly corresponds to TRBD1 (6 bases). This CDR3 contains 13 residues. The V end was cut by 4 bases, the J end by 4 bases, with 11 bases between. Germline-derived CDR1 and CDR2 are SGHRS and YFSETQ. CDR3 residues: CASSPDSFYGYTF. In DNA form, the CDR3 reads TGCGCCAGCAGCCCGGACAGTTTCTATGGCTACACCTTC.

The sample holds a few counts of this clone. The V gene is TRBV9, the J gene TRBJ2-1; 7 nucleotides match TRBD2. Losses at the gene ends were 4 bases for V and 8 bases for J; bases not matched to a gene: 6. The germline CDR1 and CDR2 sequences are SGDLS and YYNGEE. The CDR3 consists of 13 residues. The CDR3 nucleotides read TGTGCCAGCAGCACCAGACTAGCAGATGAGCAGTTCTTC. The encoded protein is CASSTRLADEQFF.

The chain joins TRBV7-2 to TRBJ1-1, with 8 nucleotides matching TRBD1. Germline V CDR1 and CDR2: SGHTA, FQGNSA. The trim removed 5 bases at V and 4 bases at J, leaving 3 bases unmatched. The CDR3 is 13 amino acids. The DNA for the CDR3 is TGTGCCAGCAGCCGGGACAGGACCACTGAAGCTTTCTTT. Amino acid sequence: CASSRDRTTEAFF.

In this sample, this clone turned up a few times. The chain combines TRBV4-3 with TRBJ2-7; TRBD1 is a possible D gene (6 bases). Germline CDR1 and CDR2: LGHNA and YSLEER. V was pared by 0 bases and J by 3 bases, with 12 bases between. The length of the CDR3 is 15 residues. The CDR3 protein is CASSQDGGQFYEQYF. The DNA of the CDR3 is TGCGCCAGCAGCCAAGATGGGGGACAATTCTACGAGCAGTACTTC.

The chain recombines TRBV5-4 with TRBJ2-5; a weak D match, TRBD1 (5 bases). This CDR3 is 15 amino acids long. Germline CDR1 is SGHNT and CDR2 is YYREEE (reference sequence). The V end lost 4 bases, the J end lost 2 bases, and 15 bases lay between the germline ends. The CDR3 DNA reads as TGTGCCAGCAGCCTCCGTAGGACACCTCAAGAGACCCAGTACTTC. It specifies CASSLRRTPQETQYF.

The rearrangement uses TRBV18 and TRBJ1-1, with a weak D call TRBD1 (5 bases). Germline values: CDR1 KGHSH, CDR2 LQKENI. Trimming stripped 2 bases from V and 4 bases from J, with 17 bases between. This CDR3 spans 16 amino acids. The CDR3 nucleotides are TGTGCCAGCTCACCATCCCCAGGGTTGCGTGGCACTGAAGCTTTCTTT. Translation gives CASSPSPGLRGTEAFF.

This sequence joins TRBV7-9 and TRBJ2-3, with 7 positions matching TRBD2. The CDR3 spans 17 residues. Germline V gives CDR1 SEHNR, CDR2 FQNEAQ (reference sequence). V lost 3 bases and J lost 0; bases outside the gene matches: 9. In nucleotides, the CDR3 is TGTGCCAGCAGCTTTGCTAGCGGAAGTCCTAGCACAGATACGCAGTATTTT. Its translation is CASSFASGSPSTDTQYF.

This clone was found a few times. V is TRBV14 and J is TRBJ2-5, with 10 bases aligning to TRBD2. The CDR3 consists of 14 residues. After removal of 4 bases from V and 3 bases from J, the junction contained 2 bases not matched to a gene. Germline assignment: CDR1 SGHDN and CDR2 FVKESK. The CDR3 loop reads CASSPLAGEETQYF. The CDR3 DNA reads TGTGCCAGCAGCCCTCTAGCGGGGGAAGAGACCCAGTACTTC. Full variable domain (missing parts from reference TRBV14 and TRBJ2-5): EAGVTQFPSHSVIEKGQTVTLRCDPISGHDNLYWYRRVMGKEIKFLLHFVKESKQDESGMPNNRFLAERTGGTYSTLKVQPAELEDSGVYFCASSPLAGEETQYFGPGTRLLVL.

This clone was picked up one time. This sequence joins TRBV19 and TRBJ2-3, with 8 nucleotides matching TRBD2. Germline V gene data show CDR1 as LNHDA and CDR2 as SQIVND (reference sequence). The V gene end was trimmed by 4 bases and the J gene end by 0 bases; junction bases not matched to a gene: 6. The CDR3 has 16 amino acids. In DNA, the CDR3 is TGTGCCAGTAGTAAGTTGGCGGGGGGTAGCACAGATACGCAGTATTTT. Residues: CASSKLAGGSTDTQYF.

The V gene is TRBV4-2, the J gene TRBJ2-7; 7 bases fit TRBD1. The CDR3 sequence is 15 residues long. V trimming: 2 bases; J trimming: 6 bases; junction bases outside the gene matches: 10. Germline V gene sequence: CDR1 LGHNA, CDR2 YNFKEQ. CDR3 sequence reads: CASSQKTDRVGEQYF. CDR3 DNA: TGTGCCAGCAGCCAAAAAACCGACAGGGTGGGCGAGCAGTACTTC.

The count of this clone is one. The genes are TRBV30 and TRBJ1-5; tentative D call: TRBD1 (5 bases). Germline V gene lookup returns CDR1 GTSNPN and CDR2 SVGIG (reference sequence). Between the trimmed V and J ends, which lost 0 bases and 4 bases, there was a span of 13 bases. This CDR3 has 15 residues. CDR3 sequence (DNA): TGTGCCTGGAGTGTACGAGGGCGGGGGAATCAGCCCCAGCATTTT. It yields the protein CAWSVRGRGNQPQHF.

CDR3: CAISPGLSYEQYF. In DNA form, the CDR3 reads TGTGCCATCAGTCCGGGACTTTCCTACGAGCAGTACTTC. The V and J genes are TRBV10-3 and TRBJ2-7; maybe TRBD2 (6 bases). Trimming pared 5 bases from V and 1 base from J, leaving 9 bases between. The CDR3 is 13 residues long. CDR1 and CDR2 (germline): ENHRY, SYGVKD.

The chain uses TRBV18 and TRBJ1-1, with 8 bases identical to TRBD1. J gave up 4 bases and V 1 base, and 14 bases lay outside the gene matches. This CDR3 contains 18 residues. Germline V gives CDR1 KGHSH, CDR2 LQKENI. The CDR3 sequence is CASSPQANRQGTGTEAFF. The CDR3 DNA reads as TGTGCCAGCTCACCACAAGCCAACAGACAGGGGACGGGCACTGAAGCTTTCTTT.

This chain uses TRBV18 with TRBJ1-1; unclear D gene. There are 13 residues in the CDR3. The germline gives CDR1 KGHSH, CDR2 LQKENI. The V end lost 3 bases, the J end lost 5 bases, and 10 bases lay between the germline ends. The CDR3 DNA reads TGTGCCAGCTCACCCTCGTCGGTAACTGAAGCTTTCTTT. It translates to CASSPSSVTEAFF.

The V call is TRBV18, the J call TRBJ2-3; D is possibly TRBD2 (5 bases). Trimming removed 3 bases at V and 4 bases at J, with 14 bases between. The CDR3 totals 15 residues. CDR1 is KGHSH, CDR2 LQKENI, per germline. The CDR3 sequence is CASSPSTSQSDTQYF. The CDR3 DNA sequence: TGTGCCAGCTCACCCTCCACTAGTCAGTCAGATACGCAGTATTTT.

The CDR3 coding sequence is TGTGCCAGCAGCTTGGGGGGGGAGGGAACCTACTACAATGAGCAGTTCTTC. The encoded protein is CASSLGGEGTYYNEQFF. This chain links TRBV5-6 with TRBJ2-1; TRBD2 matches at 7 bases. In germline, CDR1 is SGHDT, CDR2 YYEEEE. J gave up 3 bases and V 0 bases, and 9 bases lay outside the gene matches. The CDR3 spans 17 residues.

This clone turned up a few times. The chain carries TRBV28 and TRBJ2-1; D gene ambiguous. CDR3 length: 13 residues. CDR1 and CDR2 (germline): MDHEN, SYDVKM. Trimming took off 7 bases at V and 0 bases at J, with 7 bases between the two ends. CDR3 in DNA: TGTGCCAGCACCCCCTTCTCCTACAATGAGCAGTTCTTC. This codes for CASTPFSYNEQFF.

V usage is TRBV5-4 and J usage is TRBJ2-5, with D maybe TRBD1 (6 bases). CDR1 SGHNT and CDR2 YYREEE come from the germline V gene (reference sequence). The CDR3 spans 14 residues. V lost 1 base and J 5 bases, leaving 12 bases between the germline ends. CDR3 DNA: TGTGCCAGCAGCTTGTTGGGGGCATTCGAGACCCAGTACTTC. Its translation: CASSLLGAFETQYF.

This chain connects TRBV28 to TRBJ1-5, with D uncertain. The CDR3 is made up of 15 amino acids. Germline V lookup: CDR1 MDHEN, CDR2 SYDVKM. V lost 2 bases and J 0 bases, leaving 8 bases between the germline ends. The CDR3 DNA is TGTGCCAGCAGTTTACCAAACTATAGCAATCAGCCCCAGCATTTT. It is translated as CASSLPNYSNQPQHF.

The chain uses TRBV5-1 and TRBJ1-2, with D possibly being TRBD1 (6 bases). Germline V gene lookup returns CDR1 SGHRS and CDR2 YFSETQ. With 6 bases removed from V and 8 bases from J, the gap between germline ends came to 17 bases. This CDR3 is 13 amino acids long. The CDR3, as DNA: TGCGCCAGCACCCCTCTACAGGGCCGCGGCTACACCTTC. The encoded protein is CASTPLQGRGYTF. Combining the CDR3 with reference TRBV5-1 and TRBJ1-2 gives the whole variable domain KAGVTQTPRYLIKTRGQQVTLSCSPISGHRSVSWYQQTPGQGLQFLFEYFSETQRNKGNFPGRFSGRQFSNSRSEMNVSTLELGDSALYLCASTPLQGRGYTFGSGTRLTVV.

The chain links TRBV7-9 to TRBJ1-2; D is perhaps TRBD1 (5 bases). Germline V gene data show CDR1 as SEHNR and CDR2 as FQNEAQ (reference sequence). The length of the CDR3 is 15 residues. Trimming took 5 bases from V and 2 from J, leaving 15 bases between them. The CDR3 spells CASSVIGDLNYGYTF. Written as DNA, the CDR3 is TGTGCCAGCAGCGTTATAGGGGATCTCAACTATGGCTACACCTTC.

CDR3 nucleotides: TGTGCCAGCAGTCTCCCCGATCCTAGCGGGGCTCGGACCCAGTACTTC. Translation gives CASSLPDPSGARTQYF. The V and J genes are TRBV27 and TRBJ2-5; 9 positions match TRBD2. Germline values: CDR1 MNHEY, CDR2 SMNVEV (reference sequence). V dropped 5 bases and J dropped 7; count of bases not matched to a gene: 14. CDR3 length equals 16 residues.

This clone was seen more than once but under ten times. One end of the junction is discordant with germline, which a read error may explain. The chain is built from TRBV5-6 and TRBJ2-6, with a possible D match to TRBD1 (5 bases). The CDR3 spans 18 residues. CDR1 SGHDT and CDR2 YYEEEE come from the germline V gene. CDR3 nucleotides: TGTGCCAGCAGCTTGGTGGAGTCCCTGAGCTCTGGGGCCAACGGCCTGACTTTC. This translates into CASSLVESLSSGANGLTF.

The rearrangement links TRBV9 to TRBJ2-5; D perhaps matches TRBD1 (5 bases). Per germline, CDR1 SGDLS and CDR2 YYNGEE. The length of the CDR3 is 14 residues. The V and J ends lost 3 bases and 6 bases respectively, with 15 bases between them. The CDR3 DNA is TGTGCCAGCAGCGAACCAGACAGCTGGCAGACCCAGTACTTC. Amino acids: CASSEPDSWQTQYF.

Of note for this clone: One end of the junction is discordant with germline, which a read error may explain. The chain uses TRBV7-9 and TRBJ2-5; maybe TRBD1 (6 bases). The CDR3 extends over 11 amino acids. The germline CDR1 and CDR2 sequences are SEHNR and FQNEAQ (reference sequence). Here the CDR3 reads CSSSQGQTQYF. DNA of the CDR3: TGTTCCAGCAGCCAGGGGCAGACCCAGTACTTC. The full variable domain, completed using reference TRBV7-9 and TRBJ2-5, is DTGVSQNPRHKITKRGQNVTFRCDPISEHNRLYWYRQTLGQGPEFLTYFQNEAQLEKSRLLSDRFSAERPKGSFSTLEIQRTEQGDSAMYLCSSSQGQTQYFGPGTRLLVL.

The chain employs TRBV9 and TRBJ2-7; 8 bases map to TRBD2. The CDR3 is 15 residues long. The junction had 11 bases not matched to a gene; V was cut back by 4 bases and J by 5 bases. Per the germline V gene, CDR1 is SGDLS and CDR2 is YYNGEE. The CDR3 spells CASSTTPAGANEQYF. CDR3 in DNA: TGTGCCAGCAGCACCACCCCAGCGGGAGCGAACGAGCAGTACTTC.